These 27 T cell receptor beta chains originate from one sample sequenced in a study of post-analysis software for immune sequencing data (dated by TCRdb to between 2015 and 2017). Paper-wide results and their limitations: Patients showed significantly higher frequencies than controls for about 5 TRBV segments, among them TRBV5-6, TRBV5-1 and TRBV20-1.

Receptor libraries were prepared by PCR. The sequencer was an Illumina HiSeq 2500. To reduce PCR and sequencing biases, unique molecular identifiers were built into the TCR beta cDNA libraries. Using fastp at Q25 and MiXCR, TCRdb reprocessed the public reads and kept productive beta chains. Each entry is one CDR3 protein sequence, shown with its most common DNA and genes. In all, the sample holds fewer than 900,000 distinct CDR3 sequences, and around 45% of those were seen once. In total, the top ten clones hold roughly 4.9% of the sample. The antigens of these receptors remain unknown. Sequenced sample: blood. The receptor set was obtained from a girl between 5 and 17 years old with multiple sclerosis.

The CDR3 nucleotides read TGCAGTGCTAGTACAGAGGGACTATCAATTCCAGATACGCAGTATTTT. Its protein is CSASTEGLSIPDTQYF. This chain uses TRBV20-1 with TRBJ2-3, with 7 nucleotides matching TRBD2. The ends lost 3 bases at V and 4 bases at J; junction bases unmatched: 13. This CDR3 is built from 16 residues. Per the germline V gene, CDR1 is DFQATT and CDR2 is SNEGSKA (reference sequence).

The V gene is TRBV27, the J gene TRBJ1-2; D ambiguous. The CDR3 contains 17 residues. Germline values: CDR1 MNHEY, CDR2 SMNVEV (reference sequence). Trimming removed 3 bases at V and 2 bases at J, with 19 bases between. The chain's CDR3 is CASSFISPPQLNYGYTF. CDR3 sequence (DNA): TGTGCCAGCAGTTTCATCAGTCCCCCACAACTAAACTATGGCTACACCTTC.

Turning to this clonotype: At one boundary the junction diverges from the germline segment, which might be a read error. This chain links TRBV7-2 with TRBJ1-2; D remains ambiguous. The germline V gene has CDR1 SGHTA and CDR2 FQGNSA. This CDR3 is 17 amino acids long. Written as DNA, the CDR3 is TGTGCCAGCAGCTTAGAGGTTGCGGCGTCAGCTAACTGTGGCTACACCTTC. This gives the protein CASSLEVAASANCGYTF.

Remarks on this clonotype: One junction end disagrees with the germline gene, perhaps due to a read error. The chain recombines TRBV5-4 with TRBJ2-1, with 9 bases aligning to TRBD2. The V gene's germline CDR1 is SGHNT and CDR2 YYREEE (reference sequence). There are 15 residues in the CDR3. The CDR3 spells CASSSGLANYNGQFF. The DNA of the CDR3 is TGTGCCAGCAGCTCTGGACTAGCGAACTACAATGGGCAGTTCTTC. The full variable domain, in which reference TRBV5-4 and TRBJ2-1 provide the parts outside the CDR3, is ETGVTQSPTHLIKTRGQQVTLRCSSQSGHNTVSWYQQALGQGPQFIFQYYREEENGRGNFPPRFSGLQFPNYSSELNVNALELDDSALYLCASSSGLANYNGQFFGPGTRLTVL.

The DNA for the CDR3 is TGTGCCAGCAGTTTAGCAGGAGCGGGAGTTGGTACAGATACGCAGTATTTT. Translating gives CASSLAGAGVGTDTQYF. The rearrangement links TRBV12-3 or TRBV12-4 to TRBJ2-3; 8 bases agree with TRBD2. CDR3 length: 17 amino acids. J was trimmed by 3 bases and V by 0 bases; bases with no gene match: 8.

V usage is TRBV7-3 and J usage is TRBJ2-6, with D possibly matching TRBD2 (5 bases). The CDR3 extends over 16 amino acids. Germline V gene lookup returns CDR1 SGHTA and CDR2 FQGTGA. V was trimmed by 2 bases and J by 0 bases, leaving 8 bases between them. The CDR3 is CASSLERVSGANVLTF. CDR3 nucleotides: TGTGCCAGCAGCTTAGAGAGGGTCTCTGGGGCCAACGTCCTGACTTTC.

The chain uses TRBV2 and TRBJ2-7; 7 nucleotides align to TRBD2. The CDR3 sequence is 14 residues long. CDR1 is SNHLY and CDR2 is FYNNEI in the germline V gene. Trimming cost V 7 bases and J 2 bases; bases outside gene matches: 8. DNA for the CDR3: TGTGCCAGCACCCTGACTAGCAGCGCCTACGAGCAGTACTTC. Translated, it gives CASTLTSSAYEQYF.

This clonotype was detected only a few times. The chain uses TRBV9 and TRBJ1-2; tentatively, D is TRBD1 (6 bases). This CDR3 contains 14 residues. V dropped 4 bases and J dropped 4 bases, with 14 bases sitting between them. Germline loops: CDR1 SGDLS, CDR2 YYNGEE. The CDR3 loop is CASSLADSIYGYTF. Written as DNA, the CDR3 is TGTGCCAGCAGCCTGGCGGACAGCATCTATGGCTACACCTTC.

This chain connects TRBV3-1 to TRBJ2-5, with 8 bases fitting TRBD1. The DNA matches TRBJ2-7 better at its end, which makes the J call doubtful. CDR1 and CDR2 (germline): LGHDT, YNNKEL (reference sequence). This CDR3 spans 15 amino acids. CDR3 protein: CASSQDATGAYEQYF. The CDR3 DNA reads as TGTGCCAGCAGCCAAGACGCGACAGGGGCCTACGAGCAGTACTTC.

Comment on this clonotype: No conserved phenylalanine or tryptophan ends this CDR3, so it is likely a read error. This sequence joins TRBV4-1 and TRBJ1-1; TRBD1 might be the D (5 bases). Looked up from germline, CDR1 is MGHRA and CDR2 is YSYEKL. The CDR3 runs 15 residues. The V end lost 5 bases, the J end lost 1 base, and 14 bases lay between the germline ends. This CDR3 is CASSSGEKPNTEAFL. As DNA, the CDR3 is TGCGCCAGCAGCTCGGGGGAAAAACCGAACACTGAAGCTTTCTTG.

V and J are TRBV29-1 and TRBJ2-7; D may be TRBD2 (5 bases). The J call may be in error: the DNA end matches TRBJ2-5 better. The CDR3 has 15 residues. CDR1 and CDR2 from the germline V gene are SQVTM and ANQGSEA. DNA of the CDR3: TGCAGCGTTGATGGCTTCAGACGGGGTGAAGAGACCCAGTACTTC. It translates to CSVDGFRRGEETQYF.

The gene calls are TRBV10-3 and TRBJ1-1, with D unresolved. The germline V gene has CDR1 ENHRY and CDR2 SYGVKD. The CDR3 is made up of 13 amino acids. V lost 6 bases, J lost 2 bases, and 10 bases lay in between. The CDR3 spells CAIRGTGNTEAFF. The DNA of the CDR3 is TGTGCCATCAGGGGAACTGGAAACACTGAAGCTTTCTTT.

This clonotype appeared a few times. The chain carries TRBV24-1 and TRBJ2-3; 10 positions match TRBD2. Germline CDR1 reads KGHDR; CDR2 reads SFDVKD. The CDR3 is 16 amino acids. V shed 4 bases, J shed 8 bases, and the junction held 11 bases outside the gene matches. CDR3 in DNA: TGTGCCACCAGTGACCCACTCTCTAGCGGGAGAGGTACGCAGTATTTT. Protein product: CATSDPLSSGRGTQYF.

The chain is built from TRBV6-1 and TRBJ1-2; TRBD1 matches 9 bases. V dropped 0 bases and J dropped 0; count of bases not matched to a gene: 2. CDR1 and CDR2 (germline): MNHNS, SASEGT. This CDR3 comprises 16 residues. CDR3 region: CASSEADRGANYGYTF. The CDR3 DNA sequence: TGTGCCAGCAGTGAAGCCGACAGGGGGGCTAACTATGGCTACACCTTC.

DNA of the CDR3: TGTGCCAGCAGCAAGACGGGGGGGGGCGCAATGGAGCAGTACTTC. This translates into CASSKTGGGAMEQYF. This chain joins TRBV9 and TRBJ2-7; 8 nucleotides match TRBD2. V was pared by 4 bases and J by 7 bases, with 13 bases of the junction left unmatched. The CDR3 loop spans 15 amino acids. Germline CDR1 is SGDLS and CDR2 is YYNGEE.

The chain links TRBV20-1 to TRBJ1-2, with a possible D match to TRBD1 (5 bases). Trimming stripped 6 bases from V and 4 bases from J, with 18 bases between. Germline CDR1 DFQATT, CDR2 SNEGSKA (reference sequence). The CDR3 is 14 amino acids. CDR3 sequence: CSAPPGTKAYGYTF. The CDR3 DNA sequence: TGCAGTGCCCCTCCCGGGACGAAGGCCTATGGCTACACCTTC.

V gene TRBV28 combines with J gene TRBJ2-3; possibly TRBD2 for D (6 bases). This CDR3 is built from 19 residues. V gave up 6 bases and J gave up 2 bases, with 27 bases separating them. The germline V gene encodes CDR1 MDHEN and CDR2 SYDVKM. This CDR3 is CASSPRGRGPSENTDTQYF. In DNA, the CDR3 is TGTGCCAGCAGCCCCCGGGGGAGAGGCCCTAGCGAAAACACAGATACGCAGTATTTT.

The sample holds a few counts of this clonotype. The chain couples TRBV11-2 to TRBJ2-3; 9 positions match TRBD1. The CDR3 has 16 amino acids. V was pared by 1 base and J by 5 bases, with 7 bases of the junction left unmatched. Germline CDR1 reads SGHAT; CDR2 reads FQNNGV. CDR3 sequence reads: CASSLVGTGRGDTQYF. CDR3 DNA: TGTGCCAGCAGCTTAGTAGGGACAGGGAGAGGAGATACGCAGTATTTT.

The genes are TRBV27 and TRBJ1-2; D might be TRBD1 (6 bases). This CDR3 is built from 14 residues. Per germline, CDR1 MNHEY and CDR2 SMNVEV (reference sequence). V gave up 7 bases and J gave up 8 bases, with 20 bases separating them. In DNA form, the CDR3 reads TGTGCCAGCACTTCCCTCGGGACACCGGGCGGCTACACCTTC. This translates into CASTSLGTPGGYTF.

The rearrangement links TRBV20-1 to TRBJ2-7, with D tentatively TRBD1 (6 bases). The ends were cut back, 0 bases at V and 2 bases at J, with 17 bases in the middle. This CDR3 has 16 residues. Germline CDR1 is DFQATT and CDR2 is SNEGSKA (reference sequence). The CDR3 DNA follows: TGCAGTGCTAGAGACCCGTTGAGGACAGAAGCCTACGAGCAGTACTTC. It yields the protein CSARDPLRTEAYEQYF.

The chain carries TRBV10-3 and TRBJ1-6; no clear D gene. V lost 0 bases and J 10 bases, leaving 13 bases between the germline ends. Germline CDR1 is ENHRY and CDR2 is SYGVKD. This CDR3 is built from 15 residues. Here the CDR3 DNA reads TGTGCCATCAGTGAGTCGGCGAGCTCAAACTCACCCCTCCACTTT. Amino acid sequence: CAISESASSNSPLHF.

The V gene is TRBV18, the J gene TRBJ2-1; D perhaps matches TRBD2 (6 bases). CDR1 is KGHSH and CDR2 is LQKENI in the germline V gene. V was shortened by 3 bases and J by 0 bases, with 18 bases between the two germline ends. CDR3 size: 18 residues. CDR3 nucleotide sequence: TGTGCCAGCTCACCTACGGAGGTGGCTAGCGCCTCCTACAATGAGCAGTTCTTC. It translates to CASSPTEVASASYNEQFF.

The rearrangement uses TRBV20-1 and TRBJ2-5; D may be TRBD1 (5 bases). With the DNA end fitting TRBJ2-7 better, the J assignment may be wrong. The germline gives CDR1 DFQATT, CDR2 SNEGSKA (reference sequence). CDR3 length: 14 amino acids. CDR3 loop: CSARRDSEWYEQYF. The CDR3 DNA is TGCAGTGCTAGACGCGACAGCGAATGGTACGAGCAGTACTTC.

About this clonotype itself: The junction and the germline gene differ at one end; a read error may be behind it. V usage is TRBV4-3 and J usage is TRBJ2-4; 7 bases fit TRBD2. Germline assignment: CDR1 LGHNA and CDR2 YSLEER. This CDR3 is 13 amino acids long. For the CDR3, the DNA is TGCGCCGGCAGCCAGTCGGGGGGAAGGGAGCAGTACTTC. Amino acid sequence: CAGSQSGGREQYF.

V gene TRBV10-3 combines with J gene TRBJ2-7; D is possibly TRBD2 (5 bases). The CDR3 totals 13 residues. Trimming stripped 8 bases from V and 7 bases from J, with 18 bases between. From germline, CDR1 is ENHRY and CDR2 SYGVKD. CDR3 loop: CAIFDLKGEEQYF. The CDR3 DNA sequence: TGTGCCATCTTTGACCTTAAGGGAGAGGAGCAGTACTTC.

V gene TRBV12-3 or TRBV12-4 combines with J gene TRBJ2-7; 10 bases line up with TRBD2. The CDR3 is 16 residues long. After removal of 0 bases from V and 4 bases from J, the junction contained 6 bases not matched to a gene. This CDR3 reads CASSLARTSGEYEQYF. In DNA, the CDR3 is TGTGCCAGCAGTTTAGCGAGGACTAGCGGAGAGTACGAGCAGTACTTC.

V usage is TRBV4-1 and J usage is TRBJ2-1; D possibly corresponds to TRBD1 (5 bases). The CDR3 runs to 17 residues. Germline V gives CDR1 MGHRA, CDR2 YSYEKL. Deletions cut 0 bases from V and 13 bases from J, with 25 bases between. The CDR3 coding sequence is TGCGCCAGCAGCCAAGACGCCGGACACGCAGATAAAGAGACCCAGTTCTTC. Translated, it gives CASSQDAGHADKETQFF.